This entry features one T cell receptor (beta chain) sequence. Germline CDR1 and CDR2: SGDLS and YYNGEE. With 4 bases clipped from V and 7 bases from J, the junction kept 5 bases outside the gene matches. The CDR3 runs to 14 residues. Data came from immunoSEQ multiplex PCR; TCRdb stores just in-frame clones and leaves some out. The sample has 250,000 to 300,000 clones, about nine tenths seen once; the top ten hold 1.5% to 2%. The sample originates from a study of blood T cell repertoires in COVID-19. The sequence was collected from a woman between 40 and 55 years old who had recovered from COVID-19. V gene TRBV9 combines with J gene TRBJ1-6, with 7 bases fitting TRBD1. Material: PBMCs or T cells enriched from blood (not recorded which). CDR3 sequence: CASSLGQENSPLHF. Written as DNA, the CDR3 is TGTGCCAGCAGCCTTGGACAGGAGAATTCACCCCTCCACTTT.